A selection of T cell receptor beta chains follows, all from one sample in a study of T cell repertoires in cytomegalovirus infection. TCRdb re-called the reads with MiXCR, one entry per CDR3 protein. The sample has just under 550,000 distinct CDR3 sequences; around 27% are singletons. Specimen: PBMCs. The receptors stem from a human donor in good health (CMV status not recorded). Some clones in this sample may be carry-over from other donors' samples. Each CDR3 is given with its conserved first and last residue. A D gene is named only where the DNA matches it firmly. The size of a clone is reported for some rows only, either as once, few or many, or as a class for expanded clones.

d_call cdr3_length j_call clone_size v_call cdr3_aa cdr3_nt
NA 14 TRBJ1-4 NA TRBV25-1 CASTEGTRREKLFF TGTGCCAGCACCGAAGGGACCCGGAGGGAAAAACTGTTTTTT
NA 15 TRBJ2-7 few TRBV7-2 CASSLGGGPTYEQYF TGTGCCAGCAGCTTAGGTGGGGGTCCTACCTACGAGCAGTACTTC
TRBD2 17 TRBJ2-3 NA TRBV24-1 CATSDARRELRTDTQYF TGTGCCACCAGTGATGCCCGGCGGGAGTTGCGCACAGATACGCAGTATTTT
NA 13 TRBJ2-7 NA TRBV7-3 CASSPQQGGEQYF TGTGCCAGCAGCCCCCAACAGGGAGGCGAGCAGTACTTC
NA 16 TRBJ1-3 few TRBV30 CAWSASLPFSGNTIYF TGTGCCTGGAGCGCATCGTTACCTTTCTCTGGAAACACCATATATTTT
NA 14 TRBJ2-1 few TRBV7-2 CASSLALAAYEQFF TGTGCCAGCAGCTTAGCGCTCGCAGCCTATGAGCAGTTCTTC
NA 19 TRBJ2-7 many TRBV7-8 CASSRTTGRVDYPNYEQYF TGTGCCAGCAGCCGTACTACCGGGAGAGTTGATTACCCCAATTACGAGCAGTACTTC
TRBD1 11 TRBJ1-1 few TRBV29-1 CSVGRQGQTFF TGCAGCGTCGGTCGACAGGGCCAAACTTTCTTT
TRBD2 16 TRBJ2-7 NA TRBV28 CASSSLRDYASYEQYF TGTGCCAGCAGTTCCCTGCGGGACTATGCTTCCTACGAGCAGTACTTC
NA 15 TRBJ1-4 NA TRBV27 CASSLSGTGWKKLFF TGTGCCAGCAGTTTATCGGGCACGGGGTGGAAAAAACTGTTTTTT
NA 15 TRBJ2-3 few TRBV6-5 CASSYSPGVGDTQYF TGTGCCAGCAGTTACAGTCCAGGGGTCGGAGATACGCAGTATTTT
TRBD2 14 TRBJ2-7 NA TRBV7-6 CASSFRTSGVEQYF TGTGCCAGCAGCTTCCGGACTAGCGGAGTAGAGCAGTACTTC
NA 15 TRBJ2-3 many TRBV7-8 CASSLETARTDTQYF TGTGCCAGCAGCTTAGAGACGGCGCGCACAGATACGCAGTATTTT
NA 12 TRBJ2-1 few TRBV4-1 CASSWDYNEQFF TGCGCCAGCAGCTGGGACTACAATGAGCAGTTCTTC
NA 13 TRBJ2-5 NA TRBV6-4 CASSDQQGETQYF TGTGCCAGCAGTGACCAGCAAGGGGAGACCCAGTACTTC
NA 15 TRBJ2-4 many TRBV11-2 CASSLIAGAKNIQYF TGTGCCAGCAGCTTAATCGCTGGGGCCAAAAACATTCAGTACTTC
NA 14 TRBJ2-5 NA TRBV19 CASNSVGKRETQYF TGTGCCAGTAACTCGGTGGGGAAGAGAGAGACCCAGTACTTC
TRBD2 19 TRBJ2-3 NA TRBV29-1 CSVDLGTSGRPQLPDTQYF TGCAGCGTTGACTTGGGGACTAGCGGGAGGCCTCAACTGCCAGATACGCAGTATTTT
NA 13 TRBJ2-5 NA TRBV5-8 CASRIRGAETQYF TGTGCCAGCAGGATCAGGGGCGCCGAGACCCAGTACTTC
NA 12 TRBJ2-1 NA TRBV20-1 CSARIQDNEQFF TGCAGTGCTAGGATACAGGACAATGAGCAGTTCTTC
NA 16 TRBJ1-3 NA TRBV6-6 CASILLGPNSGNTIYF TGTGCCAGCATATTATTAGGGCCCAACTCTGGAAACACCATATATTTT
TRBD1 14 TRBJ2-7 few TRBV6-6 CASNSDRGFYEQYF TGTGCCAGCAATTCAGACAGGGGGTTCTACGAGCAGTACTTC
TRBD2 14 TRBJ2-1 NA TRBV7-2 CASGTSGSRNEQFF TGTGCCAGCGGGACTAGCGGGAGTAGGAATGAGCAGTTCTTC
TRBD1 16 TRBJ1-5 many TRBV6-1 CASSLRQGRSNQPQHF TGTGCCAGCAGTCTCCGACAGGGGAGAAGCAATCAGCCCCAGCATTTT
NA 15 TRBJ1-2 NA TRBV4-1 CASSQTPGRVYGYTF TGCGCCAGCAGCCAAACCCCCGGCAGGGTGTATGGCTACACCTTC
NA 14 TRBJ2-3 few TRBV5-4 CASSLGGNRDTQYF TGTGCCAGCAGCCTTGGAGGGAATAGAGATACGCAGTATTTT
NA 15 TRBJ1-1 NA TRBV4-3 CASSQETGVNTEAFF TGCGCCAGCAGCCAAGAAACGGGAGTTAACACTGAAGCTTTCTTT
NA 13 TRBJ1-2 few TRBV7-9 CASSFIGGAGYTF TGTGCCAGCAGCTTTATCGGTGGCGCGGGCTACACCTTC
TRBD2 14 TRBJ2-7 few TRBV20-1 CSASLAGVGYEQYF TGCAGTGCATCACTAGCGGGAGTCGGGTACGAGCAGTACTTC
NA 13 TRBJ1-5 few TRBV19 CASSMMTYQPQHF TGTGCCAGTAGTATGATGACGTATCAGCCCCAGCATTTT
NA 13 TRBJ1-2 NA TRBV12-3/TRBV12-4 CASSLTVPYGYTF TGTGCCAGCAGTTTGACAGTTCCCTATGGCTACACCTTC
NA 15 TRBJ2-3 few TRBV6-1 CASSEVLGNIITQYF TGTGCCAGCAGTGAAGTACTAGGGAATATCATTACGCAGTATTTT
NA 15 TRBJ2-3 few TRBV27 CASSLIAGSTDTQYF TGTGCCAGCAGTTTAATTGCGGGAAGCACAGATACGCAGTATTTT
NA 13 TRBJ2-5 NA TRBV6-1 CASSYLLQETQYF TGTGCCAGCAGTTACCTTCTTCAAGAGACCCAGTACTTC
NA 17 TRBJ2-1 NA TRBV19 CASRNDEGTRSYNEQFF TGTGCCAGTAGGAACGACGAGGGGACAAGATCCTACAATGAGCAGTTCTTC
NA 14 TRBJ2-2 few TRBV7-8 CASSLLENHGELFF TGTGCCAGCAGCTTACTAGAAAATCACGGGGAGCTGTTTTTT
TRBD1 15 TRBJ1-1 NA TRBV10-3 CAIRDRGLRDTEAFF TGTGCCATCAGGGACAGGGGGCTGAGGGACACTGAAGCTTTCTTT
NA 14 TRBJ1-1 NA TRBV6-6 CASRRPPMETEAFF TGTGCCAGCCGTCGCCCCCCCATGGAGACTGAAGCTTTCTTT
TRBD2 17 TRBJ2-3 few TRBV9 CASSPMGLAGLTDTQYF TGTGCCAGCAGCCCGATGGGGCTAGCGGGACTCACAGATACGCAGTATTTT
NA 14 TRBJ2-3 NA TRBV6-1 CASRGTPGRDTQYF TGTGCCAGCAGGGGGACTCCCGGGCGGGATACGCAGTATTTT
NA 13 TRBJ2-3 NA TRBV6-1 CASKFGGTDTQYF TGTGCCAGCAAGTTCGGCGGCACAGATACGCAGTATTTT
TRBD2 15 TRBJ2-4 NA TRBV4-3 CASSQTGTSKNIQYF TGCGCCAGCAGCCAAACAGGGACTAGCAAAAACATTCAGTACTTC
TRBD2 13 TRBJ2-7 NA TRBV10-3 CAINGLAGGEQYF TGTGCCATCAATGGACTAGCGGGAGGCGAGCAGTACTTC
NA 16 TRBJ2-1 few TRBV5-5 CASRPPSAGVSNEQFF TGTGCCAGCAGACCACCGAGCGCCGGGGTTTCCAATGAGCAGTTCTTC
NA 17 TRBJ2-1 many TRBV7-2 CASSPVWGTSFTHEQFF TGTGCCAGCAGCCCCGTTTGGGGGACCTCCTTCACCCATGAGCAGTTCTTC